This TCR beta chain is from a study of CD8 T cells in Susac syndrome. Roughly 0.45 to 1 ug RNA was reverse transcribed with random hexamers. MiXCR, run by TCRdb on the immunoSEQ multiplex PCR reads, gives a single entry per CDR3 protein. The table lists under 200,000 distinct CDR3 sequences, 75% to 95% of them singletons. The CDR3 totals 18 residues. Trimming removed 3 bases at V and 0 bases at J, with 19 bases between. Per germline, CDR1 SGDLS and CDR2 YYNGEE. V usage is TRBV9 and J usage is TRBJ1-3; a weak D match, TRBD1 (5 bases). The specimen sequenced was CD4+ T cells from PBMCs. The source of this sequence is a human donor with Susac syndrome. CDR3 bases: TGTGCCAGCAGCGGTAAAAGTGGGGGTCGGAGCTCTGGAAACACCATATATTTT. Translating gives CASSGKSGGRSSGNTIYF.